The source of this T cell receptor beta chain is a study of cytomegalovirus exposure and HLA in healthy donors. Study-level points and caveats: In an earlier analysis, productive rearrangement rates for most beta V segments clustered near 87% or 30%. When analyzed later, a missense DCLRE1C variant was found to be linked to TCR beta V- and J-gene trimming. Associated with HLA alleles at 0.05 false discovery rate in a later analysis were 16,951 TCR beta sequences. TCR beta chains associated with HLA were, in a later analysis, more clonally expanded than equally common others.

The V end was cut by 2 bases, the J end by 5 bases, with 9 bases between. The CDR3 loop spans 14 amino acids. The germline V gene encodes CDR1 MRHNA and CDR2 SNTAGT. Regarding this clone: Its specificity is unknown.

The PCR was carried out with 60 Vbeta primers and 13 Jbeta primers. Measured with immunoSEQ multiplex PCR; TCRdb has only the in-frame clones, and not every one. Of under 200,000 clones in the sample, about 75% were seen once. This clonotype was obtained from a male donor in good health and CMV-seropositive. This sequence joins TRBV6-4 and TRBJ1-4, with D hard to call. Material: PBMCs. Written as DNA, the CDR3 is TGTGCCAGCAGTGACCGCCAGAGGAATGAAAAACTGTTTTTT. Its protein is CASSDRQRNEKLFF.